These 13 T cell receptor beta chains were sequenced from one sample in a study of blood T cell repertoires in COVID-19. Measured with immunoSEQ multiplex PCR; TCRdb has only the in-frame clones, and not every one. The data hold approximately 170,000 clones, with 70% to 90% observed a single time. Material for sequencing was PBMCs or T cells enriched from blood (not recorded which). The receptors stem from a woman aged 45 to 65 who had recovered from COVID-19.

This chain connects TRBV28 to TRBJ1-5; possibly TRBD1 for D (5 bases). The V gene's germline CDR1 is MDHEN and CDR2 SYDVKM. Deletions cut 11 bases from V and 5 bases from J, with 19 bases between. The CDR3 runs 14 residues. The DNA for the CDR3 is TGTGCCGTACGCGGGACTCTCCGATATCAGCCCCAGCATTTT. This translates into CAVRGTLRYQPQHF.

The rearrangement joins TRBV27 to TRBJ2-3; 9 positions match TRBD1. Trimming cost V 6 bases and J 4 bases; bases outside gene matches: 5. Germline CDR1 and CDR2: MNHEY and SMNVEV (reference sequence). The CDR3 is 14 amino acids. The CDR3 reads CASRRTGASDTQYF. CDR3 nucleotide sequence: TGTGCCAGCAGGAGGACAGGGGCATCAGATACGCAGTATTTT.

This chain links TRBV5-4 with TRBJ1-1; D gene unclear. Trimming pared 5 bases from V and 3 bases from J, leaving 11 bases between. The CDR3 is 13 residues long. Germline V gene sequence: CDR1 SGHNT, CDR2 YYREEE (reference sequence). Here the CDR3 DNA reads TGTGCCAGCAGGCGAGGTCCGGACACTGAAGCTTTCTTT. Residues: CASRRGPDTEAFF.

The chain joins TRBV7-9 to TRBJ1-5; a weak D match, TRBD1 (6 bases). CDR1 is SEHNR, CDR2 FQNEAQ, per germline (reference sequence). Trimming removed 3 bases from V and 4 bases from J, with 13 bases in between. The CDR3 covers 15 residues. This CDR3 is CASSFTDSTNQPQHF. The CDR3 region has the DNA TGTGCCAGCAGCTTCACGGACAGTACTAATCAGCCCCAGCATTTT.

This chain connects TRBV11-2 to TRBJ1-1; D ambiguous. There are 13 residues in the CDR3. The germline CDR1 and CDR2 sequences are SGHAT and FQNNGV. With 8 bases removed from V and 0 bases from J, the gap between germline ends came to 10 bases. The CDR3 loop reads CASGPAVNTEAFF. CDR3 DNA sequence: TGTGCCAGCGGCCCGGCGGTGAACACTGAAGCTTTCTTT.

The V and J genes are TRBV24-1 and TRBJ2-3; D might be TRBD2 (6 bases). The CDR3 length is 14 residues. Trimming left V 4 bases short and J 4 bases short, with 11 bases between. Germline V CDR1 and CDR2: KGHDR, SFDVKD. The CDR3, as DNA: TGTGCCACCAGTGAACCGGGACTGTCAGATACGCAGTATTTT. Its translation: CATSEPGLSDTQYF.

The genes are TRBV6-5 and TRBJ2-5; maybe TRBD1 (6 bases). Germline CDR1 MNHEY, CDR2 SVGAGI. The ends were cut back, 0 bases at V and 5 bases at J, with 13 bases in the middle. The CDR3 consists of 15 residues. The DNA for the CDR3 is TGTGCCAGCAGTTACTCGACAGGAGGCGGCGAGACCCAGTACTTC. This sequence encodes CASSYSTGGGETQYF.

The chain employs TRBV5-1 and TRBJ2-1, with D uncertain. This CDR3 has 12 amino acids. Germline CDR1 and CDR2: SGHRS and YFSETQ. Trimming shortened V by 4 bases and J by 6 bases, and 8 bases separated the two germline ends. CDR3 DNA sequence: TGCGCCAGCAGCACGCCCGGCAATGAGCAGTTCTTC. The encoded protein is CASSTPGNEQFF.

Only a few counts were recorded for this clone. V usage is TRBV7-2 and J usage is TRBJ2-3; D is possibly TRBD2 (5 bases). The CDR3 consists of 16 residues. V lost 4 bases and J lost 5, with 19 bases in between. The germline CDR1 and CDR2 sequences are SGHTA and FQGNSA. CDR3 sequence (DNA): TGTGCCAGCAGCTGGAGCGGCCCCAACTTGGGAGATACGCAGTATTTT. This sequence encodes CASSWSGPNLGDTQYF.

The chain links TRBV6-5 to TRBJ1-1; TRBD1 is a possible D gene (6 bases). Between the trimmed V and J ends, which lost 1 base and 0 bases, there was a span of 9 bases. Germline V lookup: CDR1 MNHEY, CDR2 SVGAGI. The CDR3 has 15 amino acids. The CDR3 here is CASSYWTDLNTEAFF. DNA for the CDR3: TGTGCCAGCAGTTACTGGACAGACCTGAACACTGAAGCTTTCTTT.

This clone showed up just once. The genes are TRBV7-2 and TRBJ2-5; TRBD1 matches at 10 bases. The CDR3 runs to 14 residues. Germline V CDR1 and CDR2: SGHTA, FQGNSA. Unmatched junction bases numbered 5, after V lost 5 bases and J lost 5 bases. The CDR3 DNA reads as TGTGCCAGCAGCCCCGGACAGGGGGTGGAGACCCAGTACTTC. Residues: CASSPGQGVETQYF.

This rearrangement joins TRBV30 to TRBJ1-2; D possibly corresponds to TRBD1 (6 bases). V was trimmed by 1 base and J by 8 bases, leaving 17 bases between them. The CDR3 spans 14 residues. In germline, CDR1 is GTSNPN, CDR2 SVGIG (reference sequence). In nucleotides, the CDR3 is TGTGCCTGGAGTGGGACTGGGGGCGGGGGGGGCTACACCTTC. Translation: CAWSGTGGGGGYTF. Using reference TRBV30 and TRBJ1-2 for the parts outside the CDR3, the full variable domain is SQTIHQWPATLVQPVGSPLSLECTVEGTSNPNLYWYRQAAGRGLQLLFYSVGIGQISSEVPQNLSASRPQDRQFILSSKKLLLSDSGFYLCAWSGTGGGGGYTFGSGTRLTVV.

V usage is TRBV3-1 (or the pseudogene TRBV3-2) and J usage is TRBJ2-7; D remains ambiguous. Germline loops: CDR1 LGHDT, CDR2 YNNKEL (reference sequence). The V end was cut by 0 bases, the J end by 9 bases, with 12 bases between. CDR3 length equals 13 residues. The CDR3 reads CASSQENLGRQYV. CDR3 bases: TGTGCCAGCAGCCAAGAAAATTTGGGCAGGCAGTACGTC.